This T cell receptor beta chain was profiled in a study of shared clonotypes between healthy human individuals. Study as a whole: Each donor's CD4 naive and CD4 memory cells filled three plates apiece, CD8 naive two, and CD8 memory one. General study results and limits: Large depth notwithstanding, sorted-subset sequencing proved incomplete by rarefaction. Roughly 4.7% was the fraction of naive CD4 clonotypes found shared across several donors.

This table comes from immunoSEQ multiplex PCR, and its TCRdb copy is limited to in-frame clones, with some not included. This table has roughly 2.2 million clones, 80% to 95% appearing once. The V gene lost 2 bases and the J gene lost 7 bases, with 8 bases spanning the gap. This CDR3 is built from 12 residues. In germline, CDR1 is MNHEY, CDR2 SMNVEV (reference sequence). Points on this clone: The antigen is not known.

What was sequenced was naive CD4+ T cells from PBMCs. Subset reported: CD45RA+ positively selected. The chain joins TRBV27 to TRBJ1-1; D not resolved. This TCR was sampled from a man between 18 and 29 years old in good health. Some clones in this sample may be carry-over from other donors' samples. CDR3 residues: CASSLPGLEAFF. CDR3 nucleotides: TGTGCCAGCAGTTTACCCGGTCTTGAAGCTTTCTTT.